The T cell receptor beta chain described here comes from a study of cytomegalovirus exposure and HLA in healthy donors. Study background: The study's early data release held about 85 million unique TCRs from HLA-typed donors. Broader study findings: Some TCR beta chains (roughly 150 of them) were listed as cytomegalovirus-associated.

Primers for the PCR totalled 60 Vbeta and 13 Jbeta. TCRdb's table, derived via immunoSEQ multiplex PCR, lists solely in-frame clones and lacks some. The table records 80,000 to 100,000 clones, 73% of them present only once. Germline loops: CDR1 SGHVS, CDR2 FNYEAQ. The CDR3 length is 19 residues. V dropped 2 bases and J dropped 0 bases, with 19 bases sitting between them. Comment on this clone: Antigen: not known.

The chain recombines TRBV7-6 with TRBJ1-4; a weak D match, TRBD1 (6 bases). The clonotype comes from a middle-aged man in good health and CMV-seronegative. The sequenced sample consisted of PBMCs. The CDR3 region is CASSLISGQYVATNEKLFF. The CDR3 DNA is TGTGCCAGCAGCTTAATAAGTGGACAGTACGTTGCAACTAATGAAAAACTGTTTTTT.